Sequencing of this T cell receptor beta chain was carried out in a study of identical twins. Only a few counts were recorded for this clonotype. Its matching antigen is unknown. The junction had 8 bases not matched to a gene; V was cut back by 0 bases and J by 0 bases. From germline, CDR1 is DFQATT and CDR2 SNEGSKA (reference sequence). The CDR3 totals 17 residues. Study-wide results and caveats: Out-of-frame alpha sequences that twins shared showed excess low generation probability.

Each CDR3 protein gets one entry after TCRdb re-called the 5' RACE reads with MiXCR. This table has about 810,000 distinct CDR3 sequences, roughly 12% appearing once. The sample was also reused in another study, on yellow fever vaccine responses in identical twins.

The J gene is TRBJ2-1, the V gene TRBV20-1, with 7 bases identical to TRBD2. The sequencing input was PBMCs. This sequence originates from a woman under 30 in good health. For the CDR3, the DNA is TGCAGTGCTAGAGATCCGGAGCGGGAATCCTCCTACAATGAGCAGTTCTTC. Translated: CSARDPERESSYNEQFF.